Listed below are T cell receptor beta chains from one sample, sequenced in a study of T cell changes during pregnancy in multiple sclerosis. Clones were sequenced by immunoSEQ multiplex PCR, and TCRdb holds only the in-frame ones, with some missing. Altogether around 16,000 clones are present, 83% being singletons, with the ten largest covering roughly 15%. Sequencing was performed on CD8+ T cells from peripheral blood mononuclear cells, taken after pregnancy. The receptors come from a female donor in good health, enrolled as a control in a pregnancy study. Each CDR3 is given with its conserved first and last residue. Fields, in order: D gene, J gene, V gene, clone size, CDR3 protein, CDR3 DNA. The D gene is left open where the match is weak. Size values are once, few and many counts, or a class for expanded clones, and some rows have none.

. TRBJ1-1 TRBV4-2 . CASSRLGGTVDTEAFF TGTGCCAGCAGCCGGTTGGGGGGGACCGTAGACACTGAAGCTTTCTTT
. TRBJ2-7 TRBV2 . CASTGTGHPEQYF TGTGCCAGCACCGGGACGGGACATCCCGAGCAGTACTTC
. TRBJ2-7 TRBV28 . CASGLNQGREQYF TGTGCCAGCGGTCTTAACCAGGGGCGGGAGCAGTACTTC
. TRBJ2-1 TRBV10-3 . CAISESMAGSYNEQFF TGTGCCATCAGTGAGTCGATGGCGGGGTCCTACAATGAGCAGTTCTTC
. TRBJ2-2 TRBV13 . CASSLGTGGELFF TGTGCCAGCAGCTTAGGCACCGGCGGGGAGCTGTTTTTT
. TRBJ2-7 TRBV27 . CASSPGKNYEQYF TGTGCCAGCAGCCCAGGGAAGAACTACGAGCAGTACTTC
. TRBJ2-3 TRBV4-3 . CASSQEGGDTDTQYF TGCGCCAGCAGCCAAGAAGGCGGGGACACAGATACGCAGTATTTT
. TRBJ2-7 TRBV2 . CASRPSGSHEQYF TGTGCCAGCAGGCCTTCCGGTTCCCACGAGCAGTACTTC
TRBD1 TRBJ2-3 TRBV15 . CATSSDRGLTDTQYF TGTGCCACCAGCAGTGACAGGGGCCTCACAGATACGCAGTATTTT
TRBD1 TRBJ1-6 TRBV4-3 . CASSQDPPHRQGLNSPLHF TGCGCCAGCAGCCAAGATCCTCCCCATAGACAGGGCCTAAATTCACCCCTCCACTTT
. TRBJ2-3 TRBV27 . CASSYGSGYPGTDTQYF TGTGCCAGCAGTTACGGTAGCGGTTACCCCGGCACAGATACGCAGTATTTT
TRBD1 TRBJ2-3 TRBV4-1 once CASSQAIPGQQSTDTQYF TGCGCCAGCAGCCAAGCGATTCCGGGACAGCAGAGCACAGATACGCAGTATTTT
. TRBJ2-5 TRBV6-1 . CASSEPWQGGQETQYF TGTGCCAGCAGTGAACCTTGGCAGGGCGGCCAAGAGACCCAGTACTTC
TRBD2 TRBJ2-7 TRBV5-5 once CASYLAGESYEQYF TGTGCCAGCTATTTAGCGGGAGAGAGCTACGAGCAGTACTTC
TRBD1 TRBJ2-5 TRBV14 . CASSQVTGSQTQYF TGTGCCAGCAGCCAAGTGACAGGGAGCCAGACCCAGTACTTC
. TRBJ2-1 TRBV15 . CATSRDLTGPPIDEQFF TGTGCCACCAGCAGAGATCTTACCGGTCCCCCTATCGATGAGCAGTTCTTC
. TRBJ1-3 TRBV19 . CASSTPRARSGNTIYF TGTGCCAGTAGTACACCCAGGGCCCGCTCTGGAAACACCATATATTTT
. TRBJ2-2 TRBV5-5 . CASSSDRGAVF TGTGCCAGCAGCTCAGACCGGGGAGCTGTTTTT
. TRBJ1-6 TRBV7-2 many CASSSPEANSPLHF TGTGCCAGCAGCTCCCCTGAGGCAAATTCACCCCTCCACTTT